The clone carrying this T cell receptor beta chain was detected only once. No antigen is known for it. Noted time point: 266 days after commencement of treatment, after nivolumab therapy. Specified treatment: AdE1-LMPpoly-expanded autologous EBV-specific T-cell therapy followed by anti-PD-1 nivolumab. This specimen comes from a study of EBV T-cell therapy then PD-1 blockade in nasopharyngeal carcinoma. Germline CDR1 and CDR2: SGDLS and YYNGEE. V was cut by 0 bases and J by 0 bases, with 6 bases left in between. The CDR3 spans 14 residues. Libraries were prepared by immunoSEQ multiplex PCR; TCRdb keeps only in-frame clonotypes and omits some of them. The table lists around 20,000 clones, about 86% of them singletons.

V and J are TRBV9 and TRBJ2-5; D ambiguous. Sequenced material: CD8+ T cells from blood, taken around day 260 from a patient whose treatment included autologous EBV-specific T cells and nivolumab. The sequence was obtained from a man aged 35 to 55 with nasopharyngeal carcinoma. CDR3 protein: CASSVGGNQETQYF. In DNA, the CDR3 is TGTGCCAGCAGCGTAGGGGGAAACCAAGAGACCCAGTACTTC.